Detailed here is one T cell receptor beta chain. In the original processing: Nucleated cell counts were estimated from reference gene primer amplification. Clones were sequenced by immunoSEQ multiplex PCR, and TCRdb holds only the in-frame ones, with some missing. Clone size and the V and J calls come from that table; the DNA yielded D and trimming. The sample carries around 84,000 clones, around 79% recorded once. These data come from a study of blood T cell repertoires in COVID-19. Study-level information: COVID-19 samples, acute and convalescent, were from the United States, Italy and Spain. Nucleic acid was either cDNA or gDNA, and it came from T cells, B-cell-depleted T cells, or PBMCs.

The germline gives CDR1 MNHEY, CDR2 SVGAGI. The CDR3 is 15 residues long. Trimming stripped 8 bases from V and 1 base from J, with 17 bases between. The source of this sequence is a man in his forties or fifties with active or convalescent COVID-19. Sequencing input: peripheral blood. The J gene is TRBJ1-2, the V gene TRBV6-5; the D gene is possibly TRBD1 (5 bases). This chain's CDR3 is CASAQGSQFNYGYTF. CDR3 nucleotide sequence: TGTGCCAGCGCTCAGGGAAGTCAGTTTAACTATGGCTACACCTTC.